This T cell receptor (beta chain) was sequenced during a study of early T cells in non-severe SARS-CoV-2 infection. Each cDNA molecule carried a unique molecular identifier. TCRdb re-called the 5' RACE reads with MiXCR, one entry per CDR3 protein. The sample consists of around 29,000 distinct CDR3 sequences, roughly 5.3% of them appearing once. Per germline, CDR1 ENHRY and CDR2 SYGVKD. The CDR3 runs to 13 residues. After removal of 10 bases from V and 4 bases from J, the junction contained 10 bases not matched to a gene. The sample holds many counts of this clonotype. What was sequenced was whole blood. This sequence originates from an adult who was a healthcare worker with PCR-confirmed SARS-CoV-2 infection or an uninfected control (not recorded which). The rearrangement links TRBV10-3 to TRBJ2-7; 7 bases line up with TRBD2. The CDR3 sequence: CATEGLRQYEQYF. The CDR3 DNA reads TGTGCCACCGAGGGACTAAGACAATACGAGCAGTACTTC.